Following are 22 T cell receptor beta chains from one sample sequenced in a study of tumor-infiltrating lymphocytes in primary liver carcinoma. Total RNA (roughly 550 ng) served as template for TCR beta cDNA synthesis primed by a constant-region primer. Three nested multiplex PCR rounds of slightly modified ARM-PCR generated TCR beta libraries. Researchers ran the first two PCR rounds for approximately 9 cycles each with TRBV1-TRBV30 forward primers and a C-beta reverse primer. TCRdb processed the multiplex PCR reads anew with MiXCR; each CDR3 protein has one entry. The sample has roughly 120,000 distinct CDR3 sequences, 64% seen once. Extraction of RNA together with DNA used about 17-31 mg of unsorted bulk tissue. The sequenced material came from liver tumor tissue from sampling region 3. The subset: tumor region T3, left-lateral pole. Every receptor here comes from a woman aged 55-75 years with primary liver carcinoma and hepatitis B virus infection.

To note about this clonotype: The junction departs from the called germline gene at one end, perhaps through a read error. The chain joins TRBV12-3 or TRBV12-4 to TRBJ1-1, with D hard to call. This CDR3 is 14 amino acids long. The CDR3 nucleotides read TGTGCCAGCAGGCCAAGCACGATGAACACTGAAGCTCTCTTT. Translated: CASRPSTMNTEALF.

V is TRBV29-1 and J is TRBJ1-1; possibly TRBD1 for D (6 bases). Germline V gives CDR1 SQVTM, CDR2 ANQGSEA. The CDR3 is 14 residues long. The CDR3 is CICKTGWGDTEAFF. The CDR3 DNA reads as TGCATCTGTAAGACAGGTTGGGGCGACACTGAAGCTTTCTTT.

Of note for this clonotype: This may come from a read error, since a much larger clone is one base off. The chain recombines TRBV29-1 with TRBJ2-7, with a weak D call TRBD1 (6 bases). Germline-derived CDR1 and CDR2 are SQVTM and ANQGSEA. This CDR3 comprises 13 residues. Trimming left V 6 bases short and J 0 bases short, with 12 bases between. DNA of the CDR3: TGCAGCGTGAAAGGACAGCACTCCTACGAGCAGTACTTC. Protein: CSVKGQHSYEQYF.

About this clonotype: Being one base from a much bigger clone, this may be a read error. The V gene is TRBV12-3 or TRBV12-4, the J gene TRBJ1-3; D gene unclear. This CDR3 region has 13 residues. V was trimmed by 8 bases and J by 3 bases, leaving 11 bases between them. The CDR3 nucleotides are TGTGCCAGCCGTCGGTGGGATGGAAACACCATATATTTT. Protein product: CASRRWDGNTIYF.

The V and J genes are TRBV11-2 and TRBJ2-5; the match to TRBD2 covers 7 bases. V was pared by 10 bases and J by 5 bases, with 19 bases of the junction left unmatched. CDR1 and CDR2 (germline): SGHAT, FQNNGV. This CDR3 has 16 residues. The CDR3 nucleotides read TGTGCCATCAACTTCGGGACTAACGGGAGTTGGGAGACCCAGTACTTC. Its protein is CAINFGTNGSWETQYF.

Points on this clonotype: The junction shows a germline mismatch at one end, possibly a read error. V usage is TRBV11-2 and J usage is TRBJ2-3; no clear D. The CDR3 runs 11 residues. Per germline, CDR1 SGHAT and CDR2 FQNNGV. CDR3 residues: CTSRLTDTQYF. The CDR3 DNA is TGTACCAGCAGACTGACAGATACGCAGTATTTT. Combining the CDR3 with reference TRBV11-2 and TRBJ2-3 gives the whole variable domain EAGVAQSPRYKIIEKRQSVAFWCNPISGHATLYWYQQILGQGPKLLIQFQNNGVVDDSQLPKDRFSAERLKGVDSTLKIQPAKLEDSAVYLCTSRLTDTQYFGPGTRLTVL.

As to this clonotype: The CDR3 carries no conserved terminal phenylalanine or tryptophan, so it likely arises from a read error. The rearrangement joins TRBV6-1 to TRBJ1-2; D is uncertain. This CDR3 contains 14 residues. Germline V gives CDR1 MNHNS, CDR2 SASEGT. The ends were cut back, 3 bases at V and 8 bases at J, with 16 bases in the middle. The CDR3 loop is CASSEAWAEEGYTL. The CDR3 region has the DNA TGTGCCAGCAGTGAGGCCTGGGCAGAGGAGGGCTACACCCTC.

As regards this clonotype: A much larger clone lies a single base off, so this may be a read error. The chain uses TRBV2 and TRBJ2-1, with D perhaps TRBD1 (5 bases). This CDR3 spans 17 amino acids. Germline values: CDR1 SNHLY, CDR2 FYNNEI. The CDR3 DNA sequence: TGTGCCGGCAGTGATTTAAAGGGGCTTCAGCTGGTCAATGAGCAGTTCTTC. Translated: CAGSDLKGLQLVNEQFF.

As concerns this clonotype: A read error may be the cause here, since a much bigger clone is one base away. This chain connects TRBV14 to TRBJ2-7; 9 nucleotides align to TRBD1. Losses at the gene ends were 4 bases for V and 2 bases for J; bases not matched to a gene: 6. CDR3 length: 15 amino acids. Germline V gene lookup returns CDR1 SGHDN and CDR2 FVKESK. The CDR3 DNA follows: TGTGCCAGCAGCCTATGCCGGACAGGGGCCTACGAGCAGTACTTC. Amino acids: CASSLCRTGAYEQYF.

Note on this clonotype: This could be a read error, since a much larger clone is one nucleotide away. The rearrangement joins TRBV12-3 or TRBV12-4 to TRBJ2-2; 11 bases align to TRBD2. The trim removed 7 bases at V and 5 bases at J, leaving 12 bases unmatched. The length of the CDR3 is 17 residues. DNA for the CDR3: TGTGCCAGCACCATACGGCTAGCGGGAGGAGGGACCGGGGAGCTGTTTTTT. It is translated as CASTIRLAGGGTGELFF.

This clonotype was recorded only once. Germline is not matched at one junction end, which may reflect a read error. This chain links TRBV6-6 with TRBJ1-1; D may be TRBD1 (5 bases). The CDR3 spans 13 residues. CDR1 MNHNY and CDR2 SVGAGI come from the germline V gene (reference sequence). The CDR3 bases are TGTGCCAGCAAGAAGGCAGGGTGGACTGAAGTTTTATTT. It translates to CASKKAGWTEVLF.

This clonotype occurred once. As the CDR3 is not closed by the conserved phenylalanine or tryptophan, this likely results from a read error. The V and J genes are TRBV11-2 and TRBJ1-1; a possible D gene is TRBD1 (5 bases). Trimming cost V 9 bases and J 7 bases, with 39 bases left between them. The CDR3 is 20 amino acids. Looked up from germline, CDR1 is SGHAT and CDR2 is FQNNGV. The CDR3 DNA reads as TGTGCCAGTAGTCCACATCAGCACGGACACCTTCGCTTTTGGGGCTATGAAGCTTTCTGT. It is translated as CASSPHQHGHLRFWGYEAFC.

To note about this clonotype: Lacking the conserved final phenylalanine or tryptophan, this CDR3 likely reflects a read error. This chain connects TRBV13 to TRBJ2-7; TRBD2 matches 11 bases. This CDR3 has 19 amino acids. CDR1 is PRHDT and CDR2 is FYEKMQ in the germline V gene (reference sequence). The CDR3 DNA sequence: TGTGCCAGCAACTTAGCTTCAAGGGCTAGCGGGAGGTACTGGGACAAGCAGTACTTG. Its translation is CASNLASRASGRYWDKQYL.

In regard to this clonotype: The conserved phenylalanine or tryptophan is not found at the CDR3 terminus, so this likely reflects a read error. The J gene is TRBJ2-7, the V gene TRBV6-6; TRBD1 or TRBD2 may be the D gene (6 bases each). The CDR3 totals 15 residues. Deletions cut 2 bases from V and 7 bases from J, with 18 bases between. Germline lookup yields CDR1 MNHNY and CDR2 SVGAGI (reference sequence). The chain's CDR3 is CASSYPAGQLYEQYI. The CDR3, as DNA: TGTGCCAGCAGTTACCCCGCGGGACAACTCTATGAGCAGTACATC.

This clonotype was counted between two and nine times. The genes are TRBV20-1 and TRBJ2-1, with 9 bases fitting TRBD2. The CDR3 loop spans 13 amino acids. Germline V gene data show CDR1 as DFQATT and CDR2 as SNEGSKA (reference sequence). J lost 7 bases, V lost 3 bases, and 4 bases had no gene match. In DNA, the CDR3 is TGCAGTGCTAGCAAGGCGGGGGGGAATGAGCAGTTCTTC. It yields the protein CSASKAGGNEQFF.

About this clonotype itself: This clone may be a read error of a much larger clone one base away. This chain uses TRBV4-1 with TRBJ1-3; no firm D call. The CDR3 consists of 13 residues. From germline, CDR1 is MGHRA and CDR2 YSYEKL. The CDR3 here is CASSQTRGNTIHF. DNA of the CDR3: TGCGCCAGCAGCCAAACTCGGGGAAACACCATACATTTT.

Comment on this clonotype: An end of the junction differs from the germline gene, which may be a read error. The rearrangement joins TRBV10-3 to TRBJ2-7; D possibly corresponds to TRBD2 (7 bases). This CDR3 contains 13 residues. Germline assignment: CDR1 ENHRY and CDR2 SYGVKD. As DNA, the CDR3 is TGTGCCACCTGGAGGGAACAGGGAGGGGAGCAGTGCTTC. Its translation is CATWREQGGEQCF.

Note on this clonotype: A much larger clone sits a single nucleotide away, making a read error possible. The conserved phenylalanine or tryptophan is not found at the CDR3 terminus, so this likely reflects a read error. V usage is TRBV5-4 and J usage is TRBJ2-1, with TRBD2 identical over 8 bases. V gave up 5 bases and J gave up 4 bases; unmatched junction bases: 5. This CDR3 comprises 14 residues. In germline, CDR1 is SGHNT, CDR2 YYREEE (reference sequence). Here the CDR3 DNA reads TGTGCCAGCAGACCGGGACTAGGGTACAATGAGCAGTTCCTC. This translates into CASRPGLGYNEQFL.

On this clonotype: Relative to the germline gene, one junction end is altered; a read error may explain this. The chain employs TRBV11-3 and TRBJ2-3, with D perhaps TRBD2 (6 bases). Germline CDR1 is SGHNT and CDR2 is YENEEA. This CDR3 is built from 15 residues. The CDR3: CASSLEVGGPDTQYF. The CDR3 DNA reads TGTGCCAGCAGTTTAGAAGTGGGAGGACCAGATACGCAGTATTTT.

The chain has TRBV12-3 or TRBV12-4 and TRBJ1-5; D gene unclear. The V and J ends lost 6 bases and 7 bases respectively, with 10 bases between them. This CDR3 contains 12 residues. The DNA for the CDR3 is TGTGCCAGCAGCCGAAACGTACAGCCCCAGCATTTT. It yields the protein CASSRNVQPQHF.

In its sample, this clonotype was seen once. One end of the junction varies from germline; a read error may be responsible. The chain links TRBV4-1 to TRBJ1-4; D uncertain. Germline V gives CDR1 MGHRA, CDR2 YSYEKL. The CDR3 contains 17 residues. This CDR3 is CASSPLDWFATNDKLFF. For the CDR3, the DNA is TGCGCCAGCAGCCCACTCGACTGGTTTGCGACGAATGATAAACTGTTTTTT.

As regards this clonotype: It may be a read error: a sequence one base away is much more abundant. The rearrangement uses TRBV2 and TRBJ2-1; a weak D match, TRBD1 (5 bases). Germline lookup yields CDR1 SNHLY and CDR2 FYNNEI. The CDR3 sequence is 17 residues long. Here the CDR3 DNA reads TGTGCCAACAGTGATTTAAAGGGGCTTCAGCTGGTCAATGAGCAGTTCTTC. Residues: CANSDLKGLQLVNEQFF.